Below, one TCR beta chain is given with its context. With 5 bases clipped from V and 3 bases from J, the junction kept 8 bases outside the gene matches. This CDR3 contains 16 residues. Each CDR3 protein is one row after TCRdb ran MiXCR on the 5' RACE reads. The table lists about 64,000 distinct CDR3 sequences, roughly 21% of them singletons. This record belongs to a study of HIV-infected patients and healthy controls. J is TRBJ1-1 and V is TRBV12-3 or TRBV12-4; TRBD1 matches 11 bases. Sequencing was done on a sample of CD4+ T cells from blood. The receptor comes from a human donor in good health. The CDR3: CASSQRPGQGDTEAFF. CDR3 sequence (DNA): TGTGCCAGCAGTCAACGACCGGGACAGGGGGACACTGAAGCTTTCTTT.